This T cell receptor (beta chain) emerged from a study of cytomegalovirus exposure and HLA in healthy donors. The PCR had 60 Vbeta and 13 Jbeta primers. Some clones are missing from TCRdb's copy, which holds only in-frame ones; the method was immunoSEQ multiplex PCR. The sample includes roughly 170,000 clones, about 80% of them seen just once. With V trimmed by 5 bases and J by 8 bases, 13 bases remained unmatched. Germline V gene data show CDR1 as GTSNPN and CDR2 as SVGIG (reference sequence). The CDR3 contains 15 residues. The rearrangement links TRBV30 to TRBJ2-1, with 9 bases identical to TRBD2. The receptor comes from a boy under 18 in good health and CMV-seronegative. The sequencing input was PBMCs. The CDR3 reads CAWCRAGGQCHEQFF. In nucleotides, the CDR3 is TGTGCCTGGTGCCGAGCGGGAGGTCAATGCCATGAGCAGTTCTTC.